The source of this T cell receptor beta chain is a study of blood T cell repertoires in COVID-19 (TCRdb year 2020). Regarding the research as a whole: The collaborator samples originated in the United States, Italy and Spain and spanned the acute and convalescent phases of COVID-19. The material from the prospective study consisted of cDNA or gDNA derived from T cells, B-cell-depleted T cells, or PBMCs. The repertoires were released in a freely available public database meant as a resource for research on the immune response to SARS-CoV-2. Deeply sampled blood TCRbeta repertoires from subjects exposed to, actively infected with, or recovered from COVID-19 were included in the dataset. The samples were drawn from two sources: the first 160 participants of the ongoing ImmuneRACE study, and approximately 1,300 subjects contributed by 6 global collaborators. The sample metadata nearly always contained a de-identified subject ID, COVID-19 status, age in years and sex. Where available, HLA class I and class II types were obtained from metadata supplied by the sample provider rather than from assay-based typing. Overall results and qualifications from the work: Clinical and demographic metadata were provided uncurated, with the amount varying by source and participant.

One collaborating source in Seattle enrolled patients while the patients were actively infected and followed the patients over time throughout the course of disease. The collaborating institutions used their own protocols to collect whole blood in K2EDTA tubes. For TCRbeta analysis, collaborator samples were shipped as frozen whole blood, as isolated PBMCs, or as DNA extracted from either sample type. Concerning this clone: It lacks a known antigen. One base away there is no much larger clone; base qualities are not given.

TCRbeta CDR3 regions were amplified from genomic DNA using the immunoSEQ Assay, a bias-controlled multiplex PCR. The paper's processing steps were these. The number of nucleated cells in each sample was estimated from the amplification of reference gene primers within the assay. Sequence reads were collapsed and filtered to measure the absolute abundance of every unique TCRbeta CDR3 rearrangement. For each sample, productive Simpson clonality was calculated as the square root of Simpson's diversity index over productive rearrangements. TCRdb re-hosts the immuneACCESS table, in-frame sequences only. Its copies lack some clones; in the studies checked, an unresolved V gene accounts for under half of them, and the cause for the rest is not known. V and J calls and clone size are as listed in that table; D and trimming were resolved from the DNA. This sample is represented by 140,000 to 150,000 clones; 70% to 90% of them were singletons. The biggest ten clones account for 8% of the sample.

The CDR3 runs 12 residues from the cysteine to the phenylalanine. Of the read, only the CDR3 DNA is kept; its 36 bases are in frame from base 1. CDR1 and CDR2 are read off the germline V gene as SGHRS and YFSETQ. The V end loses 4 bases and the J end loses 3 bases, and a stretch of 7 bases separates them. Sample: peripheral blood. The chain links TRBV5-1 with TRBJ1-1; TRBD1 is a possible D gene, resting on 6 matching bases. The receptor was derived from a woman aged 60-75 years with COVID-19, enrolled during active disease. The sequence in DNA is TGCGCCAGCAGCCGACAGGACACTGAAGCTTTCTTT. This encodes CASSRQDTEAFF.